Presented here are 19 T cell receptor beta chains from one specimen sequenced in a study of siplizumab effects on memory and regulatory T cells. Only in-frame clones appear in the TCRdb table, and some are missing; sequencing was by immunoSEQ multiplex PCR. Of 80,000 to 130,000 clones detected, about 95% appear once; the ten largest clones hold roughly 0.61%. Sequencing was carried out using Tregs sorted from blood. All receptors derive from a human donor in good health.

V usage is TRBV21-1 and J usage is TRBJ2-1; TRBD2 was called by the table and not checked on the DNA. TRBV21-1 is termed a pseudogene. This CDR3 region has 13 residues. This CDR3 reads CARKREHYNEQFF. DNA for the CDR3: TGTGCCAGAAAGCGGGAGCACTACAATGAGCAGTTCTTC.

The V and J genes are TRBV7-9 and TRBJ2-1; weak D call: TRBD1 (6 bases). Trimming stripped 5 bases from V and 6 bases from J, with 23 bases between. This CDR3 region has 17 residues. Germline assignment: CDR1 SEHNR and CDR2 FQNEAQ (reference sequence). DNA for the CDR3: TGTGCCAGCAGCCAACTATCCGGACAGAAAGATCTCAATGAGCAGTTCTTC. Translation: CASSQLSGQKDLNEQFF. Full variable domain (outside the CDR3, taken from reference TRBV7-9 and TRBJ2-1): DTGVSQNPRHKITKRGQNVTFRCDPISEHNRLYWYRQTLGQGPEFLTYFQNEAQLEKSRLLSDRFSAERPKGSFSTLEIQRTEQGDSAMYLCASSQLSGQKDLNEQFFGPGTRLTVL.

The count of this clone is one. The rearrangement joins TRBV11-2 to TRBJ2-5, with 16 bases fitting TRBD2. J gave up 4 bases and V 5 bases, and 4 bases lay outside the gene matches. Germline V gives CDR1 SGHAT, CDR2 FQNNGV. This CDR3 comprises 16 residues. CDR3 DNA sequence: TGTGCCAGCAGCCCGGGGACTAGCGGGAGGGTAGAGACCCAGTACTTC. Protein: CASSPGTSGRVETQYF.

This clone was seen only once. The J gene is TRBJ2-5, the V gene TRBV5-1; D is uncertain. The DNA end lines up better with TRBJ2-7; the J call may be wrong. The CDR3 extends over 12 amino acids. Per the germline V gene, CDR1 is SGHRS and CDR2 is YFSETQ. For the CDR3, the DNA is TGCGCCAGCAGCTTGGTGGTCAACGAGCAGTACTTC. Protein sequence: CASSLVVNEQYF.

The chain couples TRBV27 to TRBJ2-3; the D gene is possibly TRBD2 (6 bases). Trimming pared 6 bases from V and 5 bases from J, leaving 18 bases between. Germline CDR1 is MNHEY and CDR2 is SMNVEV (reference sequence). This CDR3 is built from 15 residues. CDR3 sequence: CASRRDFPSGDTQYF. The CDR3 DNA follows: TGTGCCAGCAGAAGGGACTTCCCGAGTGGAGATACGCAGTATTTT.

This chain joins TRBV6-1 and TRBJ1-3, with 8 bases matching TRBD1. Germline V gives CDR1 MNHNS, CDR2 SASEGT. The trim removed 8 bases at V and 2 bases at J, leaving 5 bases unmatched. This CDR3 region has 14 residues. As DNA, the CDR3 is TGTGCCAGCGGAAAGGGACAGGCTGGAAACACCATATATTTT. This gives the protein CASGKGQAGNTIYF.

This chain links TRBV11-2 with TRBJ2-1; D may correspond to TRBD1 or TRBD2 (5 bases each). Germline loops: CDR1 SGHAT, CDR2 FQNNGV. This CDR3 comprises 16 residues. V lost 6 bases to trimming and J lost 6 bases, with 21 bases between them. As DNA, the CDR3 is TGTGCCAGCAGTCCGCGAGGGGTTAGGTATACCAATGAGCAGTTCTTC. Translated: CASSPRGVRYTNEQFF.

CDR3: CASSYSIGRSTGELFF. As DNA, the CDR3 is TGTGCCAGCAGTTACTCGATCGGGCGCAGCACCGGGGAGCTGTTTTTT. The gene calls are TRBV6-6 and TRBJ2-2, with no clear D. V was clipped by 0 bases and J by 4 bases, with 12 bases between them. From germline, CDR1 is MNHNY and CDR2 SVGAGI (reference sequence). CDR3 size: 16 residues.

The chain couples TRBV6-5 to TRBJ2-3; 9 bases are shared with TRBD2. V lost 4 bases and J lost 1; bases outside the gene matches: 0. The CDR3 is made up of 14 amino acids. Looked up from germline, CDR1 is MNHEY and CDR2 is SVGAGI. For the CDR3, the DNA is TGTGCCAGCAGTTTAGCGGGAGGCACAGATACGCAGTATTTT. It specifies CASSLAGGTDTQYF.

V gene TRBV27 combines with J gene TRBJ2-1; D is perhaps TRBD1 or TRBD2 (5 bases each). This CDR3 contains 17 residues. V was trimmed by 6 bases and J by 2 bases, leaving 20 bases between them. Germline-derived CDR1 and CDR2 are MNHEY and SMNVEV (reference sequence). CDR3 in amino acids: CASSPPRGKKTYNEQFF. DNA of the CDR3: TGTGCCAGCAGCCCCCCCCGGGGCAAGAAGACCTACAATGAGCAGTTCTTC.

The rearrangement joins TRBV5-1 to TRBJ2-7, with TRBD1 matching over 9 bases. The CDR3 extends over 18 amino acids. Looked up from germline, CDR1 is SGHRS and CDR2 is YFSETQ. With 4 bases clipped from V and 4 bases from J, the junction kept 18 bases outside the gene matches. CDR3 sequence: CASSPNLRTGVLLYEQYF. Here the CDR3 DNA reads TGCGCCAGCAGCCCCAACCTGAGGACAGGGGTTTTGTTGTACGAGCAGTACTTC.

The gene calls are TRBV5-1 and TRBJ2-1; D perhaps matches TRBD2 (5 bases). The V gene's germline CDR1 is SGHRS and CDR2 YFSETQ. This CDR3 is built from 14 residues. V lost 5 bases, J lost 0 bases, and 9 bases lay in between. The DNA for the CDR3 is TGCGCCAGCAGTAGCGCGCTCTCCTACAATGAGCAGTTCTTC. Encoded protein: CASSSALSYNEQFF.

This clone has only one observation. V and J are TRBV5-1 and TRBJ1-1, with 11 bases aligning to TRBD1. Losses at the gene ends were 4 bases for V and 2 bases for J; bases not matched to a gene: 4. From germline, CDR1 is SGHRS and CDR2 YFSETQ. This CDR3 is built from 15 residues. The CDR3 sequence is CASSRTGGGNTEAFF. The CDR3 DNA reads as TGCGCCAGCAGCCGGACAGGGGGCGGAAACACTGAAGCTTTCTTT.

The chain uses TRBV30 and TRBJ1-3; perhaps TRBD1 as D (5 bases). Germline V gene lookup returns CDR1 GTSNPN and CDR2 SVGIG (reference sequence). With 4 bases removed from V and 3 bases from J, the gap between germline ends came to 16 bases. There are 15 residues in the CDR3. The CDR3 DNA is TGTGCCTGGATCCAGGGAGGGAGCGGTGGAAACACCATATATTTT. Translating gives CAWIQGGSGGNTIYF.

The genes are TRBV6-5 and TRBJ2-1; D is uncertain. The CDR3 loop spans 16 amino acids. Trimming shortened V by 4 bases and J by 0 bases, and 13 bases separated the two germline ends. Per the germline V gene, CDR1 is MNHEY and CDR2 is SVGAGI. As DNA, the CDR3 is TGTGCCAGCAGTTCCCCCGGCAGGAGCTCCTACAATGAGCAGTTCTTC. Encoded protein: CASSSPGRSSYNEQFF.

The V gene is TRBV9, the J gene TRBJ2-2; the match to TRBD1 covers 7 bases. Per the germline V gene, CDR1 is SGDLS and CDR2 is YYNGEE. J was trimmed by 1 base and V by 3 bases; bases with no gene match: 6. This CDR3 comprises 16 residues. The CDR3, as DNA: TGTGCCAGCAGCGCAGCAAGACAGGGGAACACCGGGGAGCTGTTTTTT. Its translation is CASSAARQGNTGELFF. Together with reference TRBV9 and TRBJ2-2, the CDR3 gives the full variable domain: DSGVTQTPKHLITATGQRVTLRCSPRSGDLSVYWYQQSLDQGLQFLIQYYNGEERAKGNILERFSAQQFPDLHSELNLSSLELGDSALYFCASSAARQGNTGELFFGEGSRLTVL.

This clone has only one observation. The chain recombines TRBV7-2 with TRBJ2-5, with 11 bases identical to TRBD1. The CDR3 has 13 residues. Per germline, CDR1 SGHTA and CDR2 FQGNSA. Trimming removed 6 bases from V and 7 bases from J; junction bases left unmatched: 4. CDR3 residues: CASRKGTGGTQYF. CDR3 nucleotides: TGTGCCAGCAGGAAAGGGACAGGGGGGACCCAGTACTTC.

This chain joins TRBV29-1 and TRBJ2-1; TRBD2 matches 7 bases. The ends lost 5 bases at V and 3 bases at J; junction bases unmatched: 7. CDR3 length: 14 amino acids. Germline assignment: CDR1 SQVTM and CDR2 ANQGSEA. The CDR3 nucleotides read TGCAGCGTTTCTCCGGGACTAATCTACAATGAGCAGTTCTTC. This codes for CSVSPGLIYNEQFF.

The J gene is TRBJ1-5, the V gene TRBV18; D may be TRBD1 (5 bases). The germline V and J ends were trimmed by 3 bases and 4 bases, with 7 bases remaining between them. Germline V gene data show CDR1 as KGHSH and CDR2 as LQKENI. The CDR3 consists of 13 residues. The CDR3 DNA reads as TGTGCCAGCTCACCCGGGGCGAATCAGCCCCAGCATTTT. The encoded protein is CASSPGANQPQHF.